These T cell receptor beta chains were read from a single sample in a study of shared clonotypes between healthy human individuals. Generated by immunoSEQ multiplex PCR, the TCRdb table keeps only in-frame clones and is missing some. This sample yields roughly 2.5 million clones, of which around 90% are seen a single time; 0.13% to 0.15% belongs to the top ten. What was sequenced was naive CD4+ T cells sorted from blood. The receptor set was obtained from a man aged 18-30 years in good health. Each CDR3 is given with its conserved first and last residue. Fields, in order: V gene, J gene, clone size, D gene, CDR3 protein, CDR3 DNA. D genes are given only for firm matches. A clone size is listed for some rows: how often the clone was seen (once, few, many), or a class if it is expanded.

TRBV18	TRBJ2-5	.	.	CASSLVPSQETQYF	TGTGCCAGCTCACTGGTCCCCAGTCAAGAGACCCAGTACTTC
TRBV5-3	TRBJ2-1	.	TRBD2	CARSLGSGRAGSYNEQFF	TGTGCCAGAAGCTTAGGCAGCGGGAGGGCCGGGTCGTACAATGAGCAGTTCTTC
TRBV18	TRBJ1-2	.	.	CASSPGPTDGYTF	TGTGCCAGCTCCCCGGGACCCACGGACGGCTACACCTTC
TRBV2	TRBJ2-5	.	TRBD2	CASTLLAGAQETQYF	TGTGCCAGCACTTTACTAGCGGGGGCTCAAGAGACCCAGTACTTC
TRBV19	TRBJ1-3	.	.	CASSMTGLENTIYF	TGTGCCAGTAGTATGACGGGACTGGAAAACACCATATATTTT
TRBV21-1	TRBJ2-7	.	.	CASSNQRENCEQYF	TGTGCCAGCAGCAACCAGCGGGAGAACTGCGAGCAGTACTTC
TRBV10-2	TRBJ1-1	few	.	CASIGRMNTEAFF	TGCGCCAGCATAGGACGTATGAACACTGAAGCTTTCTTT
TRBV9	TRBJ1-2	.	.	CASSALTGYGYTF	TGTGCCAGCAGCGCCCTGACAGGCTATGGCTACACCTTC
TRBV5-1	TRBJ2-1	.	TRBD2	CASSLVLAANWDEQFF	TGCGCCAGCAGCTTGGTTCTAGCGGCAAACTGGGATGAGCAGTTCTTC
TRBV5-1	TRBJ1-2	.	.	CASSLDPGIGNYGYTF	TGCGCCAGCAGCTTGGATCCGGGGATCGGAAACTATGGCTACACCTTC
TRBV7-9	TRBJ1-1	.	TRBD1	CASSSPTGGSGAFF	TGTGCCAGCAGCTCGCCGACAGGGGGATCTGGAGCTTTCTTT
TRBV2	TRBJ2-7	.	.	CASKEGGAIYEQYF	TGTGCCAGCAAAGAGGGGGGGGCAATTTACGAGCAGTACTTC
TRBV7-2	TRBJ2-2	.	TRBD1	CASSLATGGAGELFF	TGTGCCAGCAGCTTAGCAACAGGGGGTGCCGGGGAGCTGTTTTTT
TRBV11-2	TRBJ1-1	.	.	CASSLRLGGTEAFF	TGTGCCAGCAGCTTAAGGCTGGGAGGAACTGAAGCTTTCTTT
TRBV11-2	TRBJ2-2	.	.	CASSFIAAGELFF	TGTGCCAGCAGCTTTATAGCGGCCGGGGAGCTGTTTTTT
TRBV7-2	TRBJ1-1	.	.	CASSLQDQVGDFF	TGTGCCAGCAGCCTACAGGACCAAGTGGGTGATTTCTTT
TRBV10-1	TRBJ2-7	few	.	CASRPGRETYEQYF	TGCGCCAGCAGACCGGGACGGGAAACCTACGAGCAGTACTTC
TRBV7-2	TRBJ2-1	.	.	CASSLSSVRNQQFF	TGTGCCAGCAGCTTAAGTAGCGTCCGGAATCAGCAGTTCTTC
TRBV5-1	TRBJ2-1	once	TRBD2	CASSLDASGRYNEQFF	TGCGCCAGCAGCTTGGACGCTAGCGGGAGGTACAATGAGCAGTTCTTC
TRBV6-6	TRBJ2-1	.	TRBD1	CASSPGQGVNEQFF	TGTGCCAGCAGTCCGGGACAGGGGGTAAATGAGCAGTTCTTC
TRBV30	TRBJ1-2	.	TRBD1	CAWRETGGDYGYTF	TGTGCCTGGAGGGAAACAGGGGGGGACTATGGCTACACCTTC
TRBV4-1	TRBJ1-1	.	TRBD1	CASSPLLQGANTEAFF	TGCGCCAGCAGCCCCCTCTTACAGGGGGCAAACACTGAAGCTTTCTTT
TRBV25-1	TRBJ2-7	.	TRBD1	CASSEGTAYEQYF	TGTGCCAGCAGTGAAGGGACAGCCTACGAGCAGTACTTC
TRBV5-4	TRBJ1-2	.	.	CASSFGQGNGYTF	TGTGCCAGCAGCTTTGGGCAGGGAAATGGCTACACCTTC
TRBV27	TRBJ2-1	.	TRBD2	CASSSGDYHMGEQFF	TGTGCCAGCAGTTCCGGGGACTACCATATGGGTGAGCAGTTCTTC
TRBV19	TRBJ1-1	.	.	CASSPGGMNAEAFF	TGTGCCAGTAGCCCCGGGGGGATGAACGCTGAAGCTTTCTTT
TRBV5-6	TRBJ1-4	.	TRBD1	CASSPGTGLLGKLFF	TGTGCCAGCAGCCCAGGGACAGGCCTTTTGGGAAAACTGTTTTTT
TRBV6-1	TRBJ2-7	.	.	CASSEAQGSYEQYF	TGTGCCAGCAGTGAAGCCCAGGGTTCCTACGAGCAGTACTTC
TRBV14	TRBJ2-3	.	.	CASSQATGGTVGTDTQYF	TGTGCCAGCAGCCAAGCGACGGGGGGCACCGTGGGCACAGATACGCAGTATTTT
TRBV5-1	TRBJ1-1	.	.	CASSKVMNTEAFF	TGCGCCAGCAGCAAGGTAATGAACACTGAAGCTTTCTTT
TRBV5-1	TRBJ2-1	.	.	CASSLPSGYEQFF	TGCGCCAGCAGCTTGCCCAGCGGCTATGAGCAGTTCTTC
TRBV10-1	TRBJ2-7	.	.	CATFRPEEYEMQYF	TGCGCCACGTTTAGACCTGAGGAATACGAGATGCAGTACTTC
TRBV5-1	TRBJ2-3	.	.	CASSLDGVTQYF	TGCGCCAGCAGCTTGGATGGGGTTACGCAGTATTTT
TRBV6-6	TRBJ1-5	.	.	CASREGTLNQPQHF	TGTGCCAGCAGAGAGGGAACCCTCAATCAGCCCCAGCATTTT
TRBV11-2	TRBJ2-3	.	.	CASSLGLGTQYF	TGTGCCAGCAGCTTGGGACTGGGTACGCAGTATTTT
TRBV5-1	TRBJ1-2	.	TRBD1	CASSLETGGVYGYTF	TGCGCCAGCAGCTTGGAGACAGGGGGCGTCTATGGCTACACCTTC
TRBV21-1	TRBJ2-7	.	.	CASPKGPGQHSRSYEQYF	TGTGCCAGCCCGAAAGGACCGGGACAGCATTCGCGGTCTTACGAGCAGTACTTC
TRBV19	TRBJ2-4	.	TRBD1	CASSGTGGSKNIQYF	TGTGCCAGTAGTGGTACAGGGGGATCCAAAAACATTCAGTACTTC
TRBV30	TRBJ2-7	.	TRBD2	CAWTSGRYEQYF	TGTGCCTGGACTAGCGGGAGGTACGAGCAGTACTTC
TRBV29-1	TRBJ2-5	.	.	CSVEIGETQYF	TGCAGCGTTGAAATTGGAGAGACCCAGTACTTC
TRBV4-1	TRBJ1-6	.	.	CASSPQALYNSPLHF	TGCGCCAGCAGCCCACAGGCTTTGTATAATTCACCCCTCCACTTT
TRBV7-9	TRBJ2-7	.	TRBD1	CASSSRQGSYEQYF	TGTGCCAGCAGTTCTAGACAGGGGTCCTACGAGCAGTACTTC
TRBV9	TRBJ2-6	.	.	CASSPPQGFGANVLTF	TGTGCCAGCAGCCCCCCCCAGGGTTTTGGGGCCAACGTCCTGACTTTC
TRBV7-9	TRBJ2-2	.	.	CASSLATGELFF	TGTGCCAGCAGCTTAGCCACCGGGGAGCTGTTTTTT
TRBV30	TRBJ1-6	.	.	CAWTLVNSPLHF	TGTGCCTGGACCCTGGTAAATTCACCCCTCCACTTT
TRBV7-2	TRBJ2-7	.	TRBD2	CASSLKLTGLVSYEQYF	TGTGCCAGCAGCTTAAAATTAACGGGACTAGTGTCCTACGAGCAGTACTTC
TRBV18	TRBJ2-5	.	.	CASSPWTEETQYF	TGTGCCAGCTCACCTTGGACGGAAGAGACCCAGTACTTC
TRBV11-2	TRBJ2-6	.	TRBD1	CASSLYTGERASGANVLTF	TGTGCCAGCAGCTTATATACAGGGGAAAGGGCCTCTGGGGCCAACGTCCTGACTTTC
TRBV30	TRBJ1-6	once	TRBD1	CASTGEYNSPLHF	TGTGCTTCGACAGGGGAATATAATTCACCCCTCCACTTT
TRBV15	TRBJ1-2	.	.	CATRSLGANYGYTF	TGTGCCACCAGGTCGCTGGGGGCTAACTATGGCTACACCTTC
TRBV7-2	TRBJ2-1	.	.	CASSTRGGLGEQFF	TGTGCCAGCAGCACCCGTGGGGGGTTGGGTGAGCAGTTCTTC
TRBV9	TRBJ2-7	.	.	CASSPYPTLWEQYF	TGTGCCAGCAGCCCCTACCCCACCCTTTGGGAGCAGTACTTC
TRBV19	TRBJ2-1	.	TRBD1	CASSIGQVVVNEQFF	TGTGCCAGTAGTATCGGACAGGTTGTAGTCAATGAGCAGTTCTTC
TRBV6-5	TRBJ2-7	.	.	CASSGGAAKGGEQYF	TGTGCCAGCAGTGGGGGGGCGGCGAAGGGTGGCGAGCAGTACTTC
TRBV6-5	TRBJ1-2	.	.	CASSYHREGFGYTF	TGTGCCAGCAGTTACCACAGGGAGGGGTTCGGCTACACCTTC